This TCR beta chain is from a study of blood T cell repertoires in COVID-19. Across the study: Italy, Spain and the United States were the sources of the convalescent and acute COVID-19 samples.

Those enrolled in Seattle joined during active infection and were followed longitudinally afterward. Per the authors' pipeline: Reference gene primers were amplified, and this amplification served to estimate nucleated cell counts. Profiled with immunoSEQ multiplex PCR; TCRdb holds only in-frame clones, not every one. V, J and clone size derive from that table, while D and trimming were established from the DNA sequence. Here the sample spans a few hundred thousand clones, nearly 90% being singletons. The source is a woman in her fifties or sixties with COVID-19, enrolled during active disease. Material: peripheral blood.

For the CDR3, the DNA is TGCGCCAGCAGCTCCGGGGGGACTAGCACAGATACGCAGTATTTT. It yields the protein CASSSGGTSTDTQYF. This sequence joins TRBV5-1 and TRBJ2-3, with 7 nucleotides matching TRBD2. Trimming took 3 bases from V and 0 from J; bases not matched to a gene: 4. CDR1 and CDR2 (germline): SGHRS, YFSETQ. The CDR3 spans 15 residues.